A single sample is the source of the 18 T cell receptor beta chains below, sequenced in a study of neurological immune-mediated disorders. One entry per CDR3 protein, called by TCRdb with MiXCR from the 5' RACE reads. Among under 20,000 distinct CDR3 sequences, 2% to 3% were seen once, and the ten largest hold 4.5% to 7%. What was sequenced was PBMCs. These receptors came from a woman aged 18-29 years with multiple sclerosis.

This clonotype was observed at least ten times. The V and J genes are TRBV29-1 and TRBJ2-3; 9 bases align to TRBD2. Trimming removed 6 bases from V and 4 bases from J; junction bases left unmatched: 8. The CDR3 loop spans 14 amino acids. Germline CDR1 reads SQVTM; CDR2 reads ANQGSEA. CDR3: CSVAGGYSPDTQYF. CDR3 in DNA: TGCAGCGTAGCGGGAGGATACTCCCCAGATACGCAGTATTTT.

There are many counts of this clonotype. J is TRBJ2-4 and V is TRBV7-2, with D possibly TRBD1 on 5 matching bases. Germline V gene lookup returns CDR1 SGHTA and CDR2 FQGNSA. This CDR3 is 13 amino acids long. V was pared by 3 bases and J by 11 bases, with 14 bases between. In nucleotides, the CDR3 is TGTGCCAGCAGCTTCCCGAAGGGGCCAGTTCAGTACTTC. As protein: CASSFPKGPVQYF.

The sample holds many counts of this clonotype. The CDR3 nucleotides read TGTGCCAGCAGAAACGGACAGAATGAAAAACTGTTTTTT. Translated, it gives CASRNGQNEKLFF. The chain has TRBV28 and TRBJ1-4; D perhaps matches TRBD1 (6 bases). Germline lookup yields CDR1 MDHEN and CDR2 SYDVKM. The CDR3 length is 13 residues. Trimming pared 6 bases from V and 5 bases from J, leaving 10 bases between.

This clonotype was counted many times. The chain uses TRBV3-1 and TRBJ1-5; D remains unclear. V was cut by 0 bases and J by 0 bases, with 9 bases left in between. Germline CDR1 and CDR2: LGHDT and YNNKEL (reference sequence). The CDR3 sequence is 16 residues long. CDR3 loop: CASSQDGTYSNQPQHF. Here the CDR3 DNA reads TGTGCCAGCAGCCAAGACGGAACTTATAGCAATCAGCCCCAGCATTTT. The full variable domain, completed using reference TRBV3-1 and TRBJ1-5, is DTAVSQTPKYLVTQMGNDKSIKCEQNLGHDTMYWYKQDSKKFLKIMFSYNNKELIINETVPNRFSPKSPDKAHLNLHINSLELGDSAVYFCASSQDGTYSNQPQHFGDGTRLSIL.

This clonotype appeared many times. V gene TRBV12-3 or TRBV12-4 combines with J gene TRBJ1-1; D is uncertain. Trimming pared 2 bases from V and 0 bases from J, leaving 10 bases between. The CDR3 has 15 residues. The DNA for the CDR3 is TGTGCCAGCAGTTTATTAGAGCGTATGAACACTGAAGCTTTCTTT. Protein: CASSLLERMNTEAFF.

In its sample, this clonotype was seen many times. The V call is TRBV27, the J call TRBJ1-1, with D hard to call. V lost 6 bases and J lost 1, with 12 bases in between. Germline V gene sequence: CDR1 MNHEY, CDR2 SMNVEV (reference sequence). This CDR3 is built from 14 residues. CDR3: CASSPGRGNTEAFF. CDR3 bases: TGTGCCAGCAGCCCTGGACGGGGGAACACTGAAGCTTTCTTT.

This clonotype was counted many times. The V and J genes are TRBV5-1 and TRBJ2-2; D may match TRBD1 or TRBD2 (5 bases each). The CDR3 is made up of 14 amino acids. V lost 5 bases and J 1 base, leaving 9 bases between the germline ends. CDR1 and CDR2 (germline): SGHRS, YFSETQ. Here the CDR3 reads CASRGPLNTGELFF. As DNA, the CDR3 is TGCGCCAGCAGGGGACCCCTGAACACCGGGGAGCTGTTTTTT.

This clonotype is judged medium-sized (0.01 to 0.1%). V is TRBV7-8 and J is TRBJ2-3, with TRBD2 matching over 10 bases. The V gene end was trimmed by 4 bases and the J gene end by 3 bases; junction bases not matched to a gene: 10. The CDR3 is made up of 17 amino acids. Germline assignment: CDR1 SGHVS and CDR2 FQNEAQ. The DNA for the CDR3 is TGTGCCAGCAGCTCTGGGCCCAGCGGGAGGGTTACAGATACGCAGTATTTT. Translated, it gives CASSSGPSGRVTDTQYF. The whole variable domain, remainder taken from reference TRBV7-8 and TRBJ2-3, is GAGVSQSPRYKVAKRGQDVALRCDPISGHVSLFWYQQALGQGPEFLTYFQNEAQLDKSGLPSDRFFAERPEGSVSTLKIQRTQQEDSAVYLCASSSGPSGRVTDTQYFGPGTRLTVL.

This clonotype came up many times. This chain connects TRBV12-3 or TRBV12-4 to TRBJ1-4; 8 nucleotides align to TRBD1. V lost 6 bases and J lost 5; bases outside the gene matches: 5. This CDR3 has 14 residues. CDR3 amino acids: CASRRDRKNEKLFF. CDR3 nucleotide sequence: TGTGCCAGCAGAAGGGACAGGAAAAATGAAAAACTGTTTTTT.

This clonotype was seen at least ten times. The chain's CDR3 is CSARDYEQYF. For the CDR3, the DNA is TGCAGTGCTAGAGATTACGAGCAGTACTTC. V usage is TRBV20-1 and J usage is TRBJ2-7; D is undetermined. CDR3 length: 10 amino acids. Germline values: CDR1 DFQATT, CDR2 SNEGSKA (reference sequence). Trimming removed 0 bases at V and 4 bases at J, with 1 base between.

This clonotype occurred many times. The CDR3 DNA is TGTGCCAGCAGAATAGCGGGGGGGCAAGATGAGCAGTTCTTC. Translated: CASRIAGGQDEQFF. The chain joins TRBV3-1 to TRBJ2-1; 11 nucleotides align to TRBD2. The V gene end was trimmed by 6 bases and the J gene end by 8 bases; junction bases not matched to a gene: 6. The CDR3 has 14 residues. The germline V gene has CDR1 LGHDT and CDR2 YNNKEL (reference sequence).

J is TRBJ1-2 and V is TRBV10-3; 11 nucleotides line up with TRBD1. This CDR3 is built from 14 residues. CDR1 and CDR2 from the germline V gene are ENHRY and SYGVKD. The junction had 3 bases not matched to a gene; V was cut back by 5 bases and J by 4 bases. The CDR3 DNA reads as TGTGCCATCAGTCCGGGACAGGGGGTCTATGGCTACACCTTC. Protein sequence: CAISPGQGVYGYTF.

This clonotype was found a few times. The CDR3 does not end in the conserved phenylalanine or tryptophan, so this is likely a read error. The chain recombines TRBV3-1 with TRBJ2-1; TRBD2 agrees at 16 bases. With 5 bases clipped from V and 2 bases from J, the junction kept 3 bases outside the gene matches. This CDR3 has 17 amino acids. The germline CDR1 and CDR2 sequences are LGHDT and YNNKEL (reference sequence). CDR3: CASSLGLAGGPYNEQFN. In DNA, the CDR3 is TGTGCCAGCAGCTTGGGACTAGCGGGGGGGCCCTACAATGAGCAGTTCAAC.

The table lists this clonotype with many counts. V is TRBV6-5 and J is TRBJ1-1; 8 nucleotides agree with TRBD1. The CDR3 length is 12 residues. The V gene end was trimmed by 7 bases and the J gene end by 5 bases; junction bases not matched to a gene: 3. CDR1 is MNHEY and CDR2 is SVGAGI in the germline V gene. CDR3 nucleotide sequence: TGTGCCAGCACAGGGGGCTCGACTGAAGCTTTCTTT. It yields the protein CASTGGSTEAFF.

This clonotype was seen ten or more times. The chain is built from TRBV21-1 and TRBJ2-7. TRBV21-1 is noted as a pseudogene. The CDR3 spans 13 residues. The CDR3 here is CARTRQQTYEQYV. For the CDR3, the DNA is TGTGCCAGGACCAGGCAACAAACCTACGAGCAGTACGTC.

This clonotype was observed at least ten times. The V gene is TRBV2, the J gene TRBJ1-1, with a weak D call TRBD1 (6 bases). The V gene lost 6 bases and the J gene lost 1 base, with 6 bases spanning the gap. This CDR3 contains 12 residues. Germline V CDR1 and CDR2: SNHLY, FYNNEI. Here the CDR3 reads CASRQGNTEAFF. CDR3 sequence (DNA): TGTGCCAGCAGACAGGGGAACACTGAAGCTTTCTTT.

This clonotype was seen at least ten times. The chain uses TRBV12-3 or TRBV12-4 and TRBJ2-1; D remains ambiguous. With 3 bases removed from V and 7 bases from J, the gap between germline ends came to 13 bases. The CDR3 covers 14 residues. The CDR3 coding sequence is TGTGCCAGCAGTTTGGTCCTGCGAGCGAATGAGCAGTTCTTC. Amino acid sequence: CASSLVLRANEQFF.

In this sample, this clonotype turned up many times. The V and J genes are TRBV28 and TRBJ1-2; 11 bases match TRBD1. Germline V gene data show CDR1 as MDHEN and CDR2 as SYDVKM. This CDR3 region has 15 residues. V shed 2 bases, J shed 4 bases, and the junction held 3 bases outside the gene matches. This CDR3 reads CASSLRTGGVYGYTF. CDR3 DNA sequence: TGTGCCAGCAGTTTACGGACAGGGGGCGTCTATGGCTACACCTTC.